A selection of T cell receptor beta chains follows, all from one sample in a study of T cells in Graves' hyperthyroidism and ophthalmopathy. In TCRdb, the multiplex PCR reads were re-called with MiXCR into one record per CDR3 protein. Of fewer than 450,000 distinct CDR3 sequences listed, about 17% were seen once; the top ten hold more than 30%. The sample consisted of blood. These receptors all stem from a woman in her 30s with Graves' hyperthyroidism that later progressed to Graves' ophthalmopathy. CDR3s include the opening cysteine and the closing phenylalanine or tryptophan. A D gene is named only where the DNA matches it firmly. Where a row states a size, it is once, few, many or the class of an expanded clone; other rows omit it.

d_call	clone_size	v_call	j_call	cdr3_aa	cdr3_nt
TRBD2	many	TRBV27	TRBJ2-7	CASSLGLAGHEQYF	TGTGCCAGCAGTTTGGGACTAGCGGGCCACGAGCAGTACTTC
NA	many	TRBV27	TRBJ2-7	CASGMGGSYEQYF	TGTGCCAGCGGTATGGGGGGCTCCTACGAGCAGTACTTC
NA	many	TRBV27	TRBJ2-5	CASSPSLQRETQYF	TGTGCCAGCAGTCCGTCCCTTCAACGGGAGACCCAGTACTTC
NA	many	TRBV7-9	TRBJ2-2	CASSLETGNGELFF	TGTGCCAGCAGCTTAGAAACAGGGAACGGGGAGCTGTTTTTT
NA	many	TRBV6-1	TRBJ1-2	CASTRGFVSGYTF	TGTGCCAGCACTCGAGGGTTTGTAAGTGGCTACACCTTC
TRBD2	many	TRBV15	TRBJ2-3	CATSILAGGATDTQYF	TGTGCCACCAGCATACTAGCGGGGGGGGCGACAGATACGCAGTATTTT
NA	many	TRBV2	TRBJ1-2	CASTGRSNYGYTF	TGTGCCAGCACCGGCAGAAGTAACTATGGCTACACCTTC
NA	few	TRBV10-2	TRBJ2-1	CASMYTSYNEQFF	TGCGCCAGCATGTATACTAGCTACAATGAGCAGTTCTTC
NA	many	TRBV18	TRBJ1-6	CASSPEGLFGSPLHF	TGTGCCAGCTCACCGGAAGGATTGTTTGGTTCACCCCTCCACTTT
NA	many	TRBV3-1	TRBJ1-4	CASSQDGGYGNEKLFF	TGTGCCAGCAGCCAAGATGGAGGGTACGGTAATGAAAAACTGTTTTTT
NA	few	TRBV18	TRBJ1-2	CASSPPTQNYGYTF	TGTGCCAGCTCACCACCAACACAAAACTATGGCTACACCTTC
TRBD2	NA	TRBV15	TRBJ2-5	CATSRDWGTSGQETRYF	TGTGCCACCAGCAGAGATTGGGGGACTAGCGGCCAAGAGACCCGGTACTTC
NA	many	TRBV20-1	TRBJ1-1	CSARAPTAEAFF	TGCAGTGCTAGGGCTCCTACAGCGGAAGCTTTCTTT
NA	NA	TRBV27	TRBJ2-1	CASSPTLTGQQFF	TGTGCCAGCAGCCCTACCCTTACAGGGCAGCAGTTCTTC
TRBD1	many	TRBV27	TRBJ2-7	CASSSPGQDYEQYF	TGTGCCAGCAGTTCTCCGGGACAGGACTACGAGCAGTACTTC
TRBD2	many	TRBV29-1	TRBJ2-7	CSVEDSGRTSGRVYEQYF	TGCAGCGTTGAAGATTCGGGACGGACTAGCGGGAGGGTATACGAGCAGTACTTC
NA	many	TRBV7-2	TRBJ1-5	CASSLGTSLSPQHF	TGTGCCAGCAGCTTAGGGACTAGCCTTTCGCCCCAGCATTTT
NA	many	TRBV18	TRBJ1-2	CASGAYGADGYTF	TGTGCCAGTGGAGCCTATGGGGCTGACGGCTACACCTTC
NA	many	TRBV2	TRBJ2-7	CASSSTELYYEQYF	TGTGCCAGCAGTTCAACCGAACTATACTACGAGCAGTACTTC
NA	NA	TRBV20-1	TRBJ1-5	CSARGIDQPQHF	TGCAGTGCTAGGGGCATCGATCAGCCCCAGCATTTT
NA	many	TRBV18	TRBJ1-3	CASSPGRASPGNTIYF	TGTGCCAGCTCACCAGGAAGGGCCTCGCCAGGAAACACCATATATTTT
NA	many	TRBV11-3	TRBJ2-2	CASSLYGGNTGELFF	TGTGCCAGCAGCTTATACGGGGGGAACACCGGGGAGCTGTTTTTT
TRBD2	many	TRBV20-1	TRBJ2-3	CSARAAGVPDTQYF	TGCAGTGCTAGAGCGGCGGGAGTACCGGATACGCAGTATTTT
TRBD2	many	TRBV27	TRBJ2-3	CASLSRAGEGVPDTQYF	TGTGCCAGCCTTTCGCGAGCGGGGGAGGGGGTTCCAGATACGCAGTATTTT
NA	few	TRBV6-1	TRBJ1-4	CAARGNEKLFF	TGTGCCGCGCGGGGGAATGAAAAACTGTTTTTT
TRBD2	many	TRBV20-1	TRBJ2-7	CSARTSGSYEQYF	TGCAGTGCTAGGACTAGCGGGAGTTACGAGCAGTACTTC
TRBD2	many	TRBV27	TRBJ2-3	CASSIAGDVDTQYF	TGTGCCAGCAGTATAGCGGGAGATGTAGATACGCAGTATTTT
TRBD1	NA	TRBV12-3/TRBV12-4	TRBJ2-5	CASSPGTGLWGETQYF	TGTGCCAGCAGTCCAGGGACAGGCCTTTGGGGAGAGACCCAGTACTTC
TRBD2	once	TRBV30	TRBJ2-1	CAWSVGGSSYYNEQFF	TGTGCCTGGAGTGTCGGGGGGAGTTCGTATTACAATGAGCAGTTCTTC
TRBD2	few	TRBV4-2	TRBJ2-3	CASSHLLAGDSTDTQYF	TGTGCCAGCAGCCACCTACTAGCGGGGGACTCCACAGATACGCAGTATTTT
TRBD2	many	TRBV29-1	TRBJ2-7	CSVEGIAGESYEQYF	TGCAGCGTTGAAGGTATAGCGGGAGAGAGCTACGAGCAGTACTTC
NA	many	TRBV11-2	TRBJ1-1	CASSSAGWGANTEAFF	TGTGCCAGCAGCTCAGCGGGATGGGGGGCGAACACTGAAGCTTTCTTT
TRBD2	many	TRBV5-1	TRBJ2-7	CASSPKTSAQSYEQYF	TGCGCCAGCAGCCCGAAGACTAGCGCTCAAAGCTACGAGCAGTACTTC
TRBD2	NA	TRBV28	TRBJ2-7	CASRGILAGARLYEQYF	TGTGCCAGCAGGGGGATACTAGCGGGGGCGCGACTCTACGAGCAGTACTTC
NA	NA	TRBV4-1	TRBJ1-6	CASSQGGVYGSPLHF	TGCGCCAGCAGCCAAGGTGGGGTTTACGGTTCACCCCTCCACTTT
NA	many	TRBV7-8	TRBJ2-5	CASSSRGLVETQYF	TGTGCCAGCAGCTCGCGTGGCCTGGTGGAGACCCAGTACTTC
NA	NA	TRBV4-2	TRBJ1-4	CASSQPLHRGTNEKLFF	TGTGCCAGCAGCCAACCACTCCACCGGGGTACTAATGAAAAACTGTTTTTT
NA	NA	TRBV6-6	TRBJ2-1	CASSYSAQESYNEQFF	TGTGCCAGCAGTTACTCGGCACAGGAGAGCTACAATGAGCAGTTCTTC
NA	many	TRBV20-1	TRBJ2-5	CSAPMGGLETQYF	TGCAGTGCACCGATGGGTGGGCTAGAGACCCAGTACTTC
NA	NA	TRBV5-6	TRBJ1-1	CASSLGVLGGATEAFF	TGTGCCAGCAGCTTGGGGGTCCTCGGGGGGGCTACTGAAGCTTTCTTT
NA	few	TRBV7-8	TRBJ2-7	CASSLFYGEQYF	TGTGCCAGCAGCTTATTTTACGGCGAGCAGTACTTC
NA	many	TRBV24-1	TRBJ2-1	CATSANPGEQFF	TGTGCCACCAGCGCTAACCCGGGGGAGCAGTTCTTC
NA	NA	TRBV18	TRBJ1-2	CASSPPQDRNYGYTF	TGTGCCAGCTCACCACCGCAGGACCGGAACTATGGCTACACCTTC
TRBD2	NA	TRBV11-2	TRBJ2-3	CASSLYLSGPLTDTQYF	TGTGCCAGCAGTTTGTACCTTAGCGGGCCCCTCACAGATACGCAGTATTTT
NA	NA	TRBV6-2/TRBV6-3	TRBJ2-1	CASRQPGLMEEQFF	TGTGCCAGCAGGCAACCGGGACTGATGGAAGAGCAGTTCTTC
NA	many	TRBV28	TRBJ2-3	CASQEGPRGTDTQYF	TGTGCCAGCCAAGAGGGACCCCGGGGCACAGATACGCAGTATTTT
NA	many	TRBV10-3	TRBJ2-7	CAISEGLKSYEQYF	TGTGCCATCAGTGAGGGACTAAAGAGCTACGAGCAGTACTTC
NA	many	TRBV7-7	TRBJ2-2	CASSPGRRAGELFF	TGTGCTAGCAGCCCCGGTAGAAGAGCCGGGGAGCTGTTTTTT
NA	many	TRBV28	TRBJ2-3	CASRGWGGGFTSTDTQYF	TGTGCCAGTCGAGGTTGGGGGGGCGGATTCACTAGCACAGATACGCAGTATTTT
NA	many	TRBV18	TRBJ2-5	CASSLAVGETQYF	TGTGCCAGCTCACTCGCAGTGGGAGAGACCCAGTACTTC
NA	many	TRBV12-3/TRBV12-4	TRBJ2-7	CASSFWVKSSYEQYF	TGTGCCAGCAGTTTTTGGGTCAAAAGCTCCTACGAGCAGTACTTC
NA	many	TRBV20-1	TRBJ1-4	CSARPLSGEKLFF	TGCAGTGCTAGACCCCTGTCAGGGGAAAAACTGTTTTTT
NA	few	TRBV7-9	TRBJ2-1	CASSLKVPGNEQFF	TGTGCCAGCAGCTTAAAAGTGCCGGGTAATGAGCAGTTCTTC
NA	many	TRBV7-9	TRBJ2-5	CASSFADRPRGETQYF	TGTGCCAGCAGCTTCGCCGACAGGCCCCGCGGAGAGACCCAGTACTTC